This entry concerns a single T cell receptor (beta chain). Its antigen specificity is not known. No base-level quality is on record; no much larger clone is a single base apart. The CDR3 starts with the cysteine, ends with the phenylalanine, and has 12 residues. Only CDR3 DNA remains: 36 bases, in frame from the first base. Trimming takes 3 bases from V and 13 bases from J, and the germline ends sit 10 bases apart. Taken from the germline V gene, the CDR1 and CDR2 loops are SGHAT and FQNNGV. TCRbeta CDR3 regions were amplified from genomic DNA by means of the immunoSEQ Assay, a bias-controlled multiplex PCR. From the authors' description of their analysis: Within the assay, amplification of reference gene primers was used to estimate how many nucleated cells each sample contained. To quantify the absolute abundance of each unique TCRbeta CDR3 rearrangement, sequence reads were collapsed and filtered. For each sample, productive Simpson clonality was calculated as the square root of Simpson's diversity index over productive rearrangements. TCRdb holds this immuneACCESS table with in-frame rearrangements only. Some clones are missing; in checked studies, unresolved V genes explain under half, and the rest has no known cause. For V, J and clone size, that table is used; D and trimming come from the DNA. This sample is represented by some 150,000 clones; about 80% of them were singletons. Jointly, the top ten make up about 12% of the sample.

The sample originates from a study of blood T cell repertoires in COVID-19 (dated by TCRdb to the early 2020s). Turning to the overall study: The collaborator samples originated in the United States, Italy and Spain and spanned the acute and convalescent phases of COVID-19. The prospective study material was composed of cDNA or gDNA derived from T cells, B-cell-depleted T cells, or PBMCs. The dataset comprised deeply sampled blood TCRbeta repertoires from subjects exposed to, actively infected with, or recovered from COVID-19. The repertoires were made available in a free public database intended to serve as a resource for research on the immune response to SARS-CoV-2. Samples were obtained from the ongoing ImmuneRACE study (first 160 participants) and from over 1,000 subjects provided by 6 global collaborators. A de-identified subject ID, COVID-19 status, age in years and sex were almost always included in the sample metadata. Where HLA class I and class II types were available, the types were taken from metadata supplied by the sample provider, not from assay-based typing. The paper's findings and limits, for the study overall: How much clinical and demographic metadata was included differed by source and by participant, and the metadata was provided uncurated.

In Seattle, one collaborating source enrolled patients while the infection was active and tracked those patients longitudinally over the course of disease. Each collaborating institution followed its own protocols to collect whole blood in K2EDTA tubes. For TCRbeta analysis, collaborators shipped samples as frozen whole blood, isolated PBMCs, or DNA extracted from either of those sample types. The sequencing sample was made of peripheral blood. This TCR was recovered from a woman in her fifties or sixties with COVID-19, enrolled during active disease. The sequence joins TRBV11-2 to TRBJ1-6; confidence is insufficient to name the D gene. Read as DNA, the sequence is TGTGCCAGCAGCTTCCCGACGGGGCCCCTCCACTTT. This gives the protein CASSFPTGPLHF.